The clone carrying this T cell receptor beta chain was counted at least ten times. The CDR3 length is 15 residues. Germline V lookup: CDR1 MNHEY, CDR2 SMNVEV (reference sequence). The junction had 8 bases not matched to a gene; V was cut back by 5 bases and J by 4 bases. This entry comes from a study of glioma-infiltrating T cells. Using RNA template, CDR3s of TCR alpha and beta were amplified with iRepertoire arm-PCR. TCRdb called the multiplex PCR reads again in MiXCR, with one record for every CDR3 protein. The table lists fewer than 500,000 distinct CDR3 sequences, around 45% of them singletons. V gene TRBV27 combines with J gene TRBJ1-5; 7 nucleotides agree with TRBD1. Sequencing was done on a sample of glioma tissue, nonneoplastic brain tissue, or PBMCs (not recorded which). This TCR was recovered from a human donor with low-grade glioma or glioblastoma, undergoing nonglioma brain surgery, or in good health (not recorded which). The CDR3 region has the DNA TGTGCCAGCAGTCCCCCCGGGACAGTAAATCAGCCCCAGCATTTT. Protein: CASSPPGTVNQPQHF.